Each of the 19 T cell receptor beta chains below was sequenced from the same sample in a study of blood T cell repertoires in COVID-19. Some clones are missing from TCRdb's copy, which holds only in-frame ones; the method was immunoSEQ multiplex PCR. The sample lists hundreds of thousands of clones; around 87% were seen once. Sequencing was carried out using PBMCs or T cells enriched from blood (not recorded which). The origin of the receptors is a woman between 25 and 40 years old with acute COVID-19.

The V and J genes are TRBV30 and TRBJ2-7, with 8 bases matching TRBD2. After removal of 0 bases from V and 4 bases from J, the junction contained 8 bases not matched to a gene. CDR1 and CDR2 from the germline V gene are GTSNPN and SVGIG (reference sequence). CDR3 length equals 15 residues. CDR3 DNA: TGTGCCTGGAGTGTACCGAGCGGGGGAATTTACGAGCAGTACTTC. Protein: CAWSVPSGGIYEQYF.

This rearrangement joins TRBV28 to TRBJ2-3, with TRBD2 identical over 15 bases. CDR3 length: 18 amino acids. CDR1 MDHEN and CDR2 SYDVKM come from the germline V gene. V lost 6 bases, J lost 1 base, and 8 bases stayed unmatched. CDR3 region: CASSGTSGGPGGTDTQYF. In DNA form, the CDR3 reads TGTGCCAGCAGCGGGACTAGCGGGGGGCCGGGAGGCACAGATACGCAGTATTTT.

The J gene is TRBJ2-1, the V gene TRBV24-1; D remains ambiguous. V was shortened by 2 bases and J by 5 bases, with 12 bases between the two germline ends. CDR3 length equals 15 residues. Germline values: CDR1 KGHDR, CDR2 SFDVKD. CDR3 coding DNA: TGTGCCACCAGTGATTCGAACTCTCTTAACAATGAGCAGTTCTTC. Amino acids: CATSDSNSLNNEQFF.

This chain connects TRBV6-5 to TRBJ2-3; TRBD2 might be the D (6 bases). The CDR3 sequence is 13 residues long. The germline V gene has CDR1 MNHEY and CDR2 SVGAGI. Trimming removed 6 bases at V and 8 bases at J, with 15 bases between. CDR3 in amino acids: CASSVTSIGTQYF. CDR3 nucleotides: TGTGCCAGCAGCGTAACTAGCATTGGTACGCAGTATTTT.

This clone was recorded once. The chain links TRBV6-4 to TRBJ2-1; 13 bases align to TRBD2. CDR1 is MRHNA and CDR2 is SNTAGT in the germline V gene. CDR3 size: 17 residues. V was clipped by 6 bases and J by 1 base; unmatched bases: 6. CDR3: CASRQTSGRGSYNEQFF. The CDR3 region has the DNA TGTGCCAGCAGACAAACTAGCGGGAGGGGTTCCTACAATGAGCAGTTCTTC.

The genes are TRBV19 and TRBJ1-5; weak D call: TRBD1 (5 bases). The germline gives CDR1 LNHDA, CDR2 SQIVND (reference sequence). The CDR3 is 16 amino acids. Trimming took 0 bases from V and 3 from J, leaving 12 bases between them. CDR3 DNA sequence: TGTGCCAGTAGTATAGATCAGCAGGGATTCAATCAGCCCCAGCATTTT. Translating it yields CASSIDQQGFNQPQHF.

The chain combines TRBV3-1 (or the pseudogene TRBV3-2) with TRBJ1-5; 8 bases match TRBD1. CDR1 LGHDT and CDR2 YNNKEL come from the germline V gene (reference sequence). The J segment lost 7 bases and the V segment lost 2 bases, leaving 7 bases of the junction unmatched. The CDR3 is 15 amino acids. The CDR3 sequence: CASSQSPGGRQPQHF. The CDR3 nucleotides read TGTGCCAGCAGCCAATCTCCAGGGGGCCGGCAGCCCCAGCATTTT.

This clone was seen a few times. The chain uses TRBV2 and TRBJ2-2, with D possibly TRBD1 on 6 matching bases. The germline gives CDR1 SNHLY, CDR2 FYNNEI. The CDR3 contains 15 residues. The V end lost 6 bases, the J end lost 3 bases, and 14 bases lay between the germline ends. The CDR3 reads CASRGDAGDTGELFF. CDR3 nucleotide sequence: TGTGCCAGCAGGGGAGATGCAGGGGACACCGGGGAGCTGTTTTTT. Variable domain in full (rest from reference TRBV2 and TRBJ2-2): EPEVTQTPSHQVTQMGQEVILRCVPISNHLYFYWYRQILGQKVEFLVSFYNNEISEKSEIFDDQFSVERPDGSNFTLKIRSTKLEDSAMYFCASRGDAGDTGELFFGEGSRLTVL.

The chain couples TRBV19 to TRBJ1-5, with 7 nucleotides matching TRBD1. V lost 5 bases, J lost 5 bases, and 12 bases stayed unmatched. Germline V gene sequence: CDR1 LNHDA, CDR2 SQIVND (reference sequence). The CDR3 has 16 amino acids. The CDR3 loop reads CASSLRDSHTYQPQHF. CDR3 DNA: TGTGCCAGTAGTTTGAGGGACAGCCACACCTATCAGCCCCAGCATTTT.

The sample holds many counts of this clone. V usage is TRBV6-5 and J usage is TRBJ1-5; TRBD1 matches at 7 bases. CDR1 is MNHEY and CDR2 is SVGAGI in the germline V gene. The CDR3 is 13 amino acids. The trim removed 8 bases at V and 8 bases at J, leaving 9 bases unmatched. CDR3 DNA: TGTGCCAGCGAAGCCCGCCAGGGGGAGCCCCAGCATTTT. Translating gives CASEARQGEPQHF.

The chain couples TRBV5-1 to TRBJ2-7; maybe TRBD1 (7 bases). V gave up 9 bases and J gave up 2 bases, with 24 bases separating them. This CDR3 contains 16 residues. CDR1 SGHRS and CDR2 YFSETQ come from the germline V gene. CDR3 nucleotide sequence: TGCGCCATCCGGGGGAAGATGGGACAGCCGACCTACGAGCAGTACTTC. It encodes CAIRGKMGQPTYEQYF.

The chain has TRBV2 and TRBJ1-1, with 7 bases matching TRBD1. The germline V gene encodes CDR1 SNHLY and CDR2 FYNNEI. The CDR3 consists of 12 residues. V trimming: 6 bases; J trimming: 6 bases; junction bases outside the gene matches: 4. CDR3 sequence: CASRYDRAEAFF. CDR3 sequence (DNA): TGTGCCAGCAGATACGACAGGGCTGAAGCTTTCTTT.

V is TRBV28 and J is TRBJ2-3; 7 bases line up with TRBD1. The CDR3 totals 17 residues. Germline V gene sequence: CDR1 MDHEN, CDR2 SYDVKM. V lost 6 bases, J lost 4 bases, and 16 bases stayed unmatched. This CDR3 is CASSPSDETGNADTQYF. The DNA of the CDR3 is TGTGCCAGCAGCCCCTCAGATGAGACAGGGAACGCAGATACGCAGTATTTT.

The chain couples TRBV11-2 to TRBJ1-1; 7 positions match TRBD1. The germline CDR1 and CDR2 sequences are SGHAT and FQNNGV. V lost 6 bases to trimming and J lost 1 base; unmatched junction nucleotides: 11. This CDR3 contains 16 residues. Here the CDR3 DNA reads TGTGCCAGCAGACCGATACTGGGACAGCAGAACACTGAAGCTTTCTTT. Translated, it gives CASRPILGQQNTEAFF.

This rearrangement joins TRBV24-1 to TRBJ1-4; tentative D call: TRBD1 (6 bases). V was trimmed by 5 bases and J by 5 bases, leaving 11 bases between them. Germline V gene data show CDR1 as KGHDR and CDR2 as SFDVKD. This CDR3 has 14 amino acids. The CDR3 sequence is CATSAQDRNEKLFF. CDR3 in DNA: TGTGCCACCAGTGCCCAGGACAGAAATGAAAAACTGTTTTTT.

The rearrangement joins TRBV9 to TRBJ2-1, with TRBD2 matching 8 bases. The germline CDR1 and CDR2 sequences are SGDLS and YYNGEE. Germline trimming cut 3 bases from V and 6 bases from J; bases unmatched to any gene: 8. This CDR3 region has 15 residues. The CDR3 coding sequence is TGTGCCAGCAGCGCGACGGGGGGGCCACTCAATGAGCAGTTCTTC. Translation gives CASSATGGPLNEQFF.

This sequence joins TRBV27 and TRBJ1-2; 10 nucleotides agree with TRBD1. The junction had 2 bases not matched to a gene; V was cut back by 3 bases and J by 7 bases. The CDR3 is made up of 13 amino acids. Germline assignment: CDR1 MNHEY and CDR2 SMNVEV (reference sequence). The CDR3 protein is CASSFRDRGGYTF. CDR3 nucleotide sequence: TGTGCCAGCAGTTTTAGGGACAGGGGTGGCTACACCTTC.

CDR3 region: CASRRGLAGQRDTQYF. DNA of the CDR3: TGTGCCAGCAGAAGGGGGCTAGCGGGGCAGAGAGATACGCAGTATTTT. The chain uses TRBV2 and TRBJ2-3; TRBD2 matches 9 bases. The CDR3 sequence is 16 residues long. Per the germline V gene, CDR1 is SNHLY and CDR2 is FYNNEI. The trim removed 6 bases at V and 5 bases at J, leaving 12 bases unmatched.

This clone has just one count. The chain recombines TRBV29-1 with TRBJ1-2; D is ambiguous. Germline loops: CDR1 SQVTM, CDR2 ANQGSEA. This CDR3 spans 11 amino acids. V lost 4 bases and J lost 8, with 11 bases in between. This CDR3 is CSVVELRGYTF. The CDR3 DNA sequence: TGCAGCGTTGTCGAGCTGCGGGGCTACACCTTC.